One and the same sample provided the 21 T cell receptor beta chains below, sequenced in a study of sequential checkpoint blockade in melanoma. Data came from immunoSEQ multiplex PCR; TCRdb stores just in-frame clones and leaves some out. The sample has 7,000 to 10,000 clones, roughly 70% seen once. Stated treatment: randomized to nivolumab then ipilimumab (arm A) or the reverse (arm B). Sequencing was performed on CD8+ T cells sorted from blood (inferred from file names), taken from a patient given nivolumab and ipilimumab in sequence. Receptors originate from a human patient with melanoma. Some clones in this sample may be carry-over from other donors' samples.

The chain carries TRBV2 and TRBJ1-4, with D possibly being TRBD1 (6 bases). CDR1 and CDR2 from the germline V gene are SNHLY and FYNNEI. This CDR3 spans 13 amino acids. V was shortened by 6 bases and J by 5 bases, with 10 bases between the two germline ends. The CDR3 loop is CASRGARNEKLFF. The CDR3 bases are TGTGCCAGCAGGGGGGCGCGAAATGAAAAACTGTTTTTT.

The rearrangement joins TRBV9 to TRBJ1-4; 9 positions agree with TRBD1. Germline V gives CDR1 SGDLS, CDR2 YYNGEE. The CDR3 is 15 residues long. Trimming removed 3 bases from V and 7 bases from J; junction bases left unmatched: 7. In nucleotides, the CDR3 is TGTGCCAGCAGCGCCACAGGGGGCTTTGGTGAAAAACTGTTTTTT. This translates into CASSATGGFGEKLFF.

The chain uses TRBV4-2 and TRBJ1-2; 7 nucleotides agree with TRBD1. The CDR3 consists of 19 residues. V lost 0 bases to trimming and J lost 4 bases; unmatched junction nucleotides: 17. Germline assignment: CDR1 LGHNA and CDR2 YNFKEQ. CDR3 amino acids: CASSQDILLAGTASYGYTF. In DNA, the CDR3 is TGTGCCAGCAGCCAAGATATACTCTTGGCGGGGACAGCGAGCTATGGCTACACCTTC.

The chain combines TRBV6-6 with TRBJ2-7, with TRBD2 identical over 8 bases. The CDR3 spans 14 residues. CDR1 and CDR2 (germline): MNHNY, SVGAGI (reference sequence). Trimming took 4 bases from V and 3 from J; bases not matched to a gene: 5. CDR3 sequence (DNA): TGTGCCAGCAGTTTGGGGACTAGATTCTACGAGCAGTACTTC. Protein sequence: CASSLGTRFYEQYF.

The chain couples TRBV7-6 to TRBJ1-2, with a weak D call TRBD1 (6 bases). This CDR3 contains 15 residues. Trimming removed 2 bases at V and 6 bases at J, with 16 bases between. Germline V gene data show CDR1 as SGHVS and CDR2 as FNYEAQ. The DNA of the CDR3 is TGTGCCAGCAGCTTAAGGGGGGGCAGGGGAAATGGCTACACCTTC. Protein product: CASSLRGGRGNGYTF. The entire variable domain, with the rest obtained from reference TRBV7-6 and TRBJ1-2, is as follows: GAGVSQSPRYKVTKRGQDVALRCDPISGHVSLYWYRQALGQGPEFLTYFNYEAQQDKSGLPNDRFSAERPEGSISTLTIQRTEQRDSAMYRCASSLRGGRGNGYTFGSGTRLTVV.

This sequence joins TRBV6-6 and TRBJ2-7; D is perhaps TRBD1 (6 bases). V lost 10 bases to trimming and J lost 6 bases, with 13 bases between them. From germline, CDR1 is MNHNY and CDR2 SVGAGI (reference sequence). There are 11 residues in the CDR3. CDR3 sequence (DNA): TGTGCCACCCTACAGGGTCTCGAGCAGTACTTC. The encoded protein is CATLQGLEQYF.

This clone was observed a handful of times. This chain joins TRBV7-9 and TRBJ1-4; 11 nucleotides match TRBD1. Germline values: CDR1 SEHNR, CDR2 FQNEAQ (reference sequence). V lost 4 bases, J lost 5 bases, and 0 bases stayed unmatched. The CDR3 spans 14 residues. The CDR3 region has the DNA TGTGCCAGCAGCTGGGACAGGGGGAATGAAAAACTGTTTTTT. Translated, it gives CASSWDRGNEKLFF.

This clone was picked up a small number of times. This chain links TRBV4-3 with TRBJ1-5, with TRBD1 matching over 8 bases. The CDR3 sequence is 18 residues long. Germline V gene sequence: CDR1 LGHNA, CDR2 YSLEER. The J segment lost 2 bases and the V segment lost 4 bases, leaving 13 bases of the junction unmatched. This chain's CDR3 is CASSPTRTGSLGNQPQHF. For the CDR3, the DNA is TGCGCCAGCAGCCCAACAAGGACAGGGTCTCTTGGCAATCAGCCCCAGCATTTT.

This clone turned up a few times. This likely traces to a read error, being one base from a far larger clone. The chain has TRBV4-3 and TRBJ1-3, with D hard to call. The length of the CDR3 is 17 residues. The ends were cut back, 2 bases at V and 0 bases at J, with 14 bases in the middle. Germline CDR1 reads LGHNA; CDR2 reads YSLEER. The CDR3 protein is CASSQRAGGPSGNTIYF. CDR3 in DNA: TGCGCCAGCAGCCAAAGGGCAGGAGGCCCCTCTGGAAACACCATATATTTT.

On this clone: Additional DNA sequences in this sample encode the identical CDR3. V and J are TRBV5-6 and TRBJ1-2; the D gene is possibly TRBD1 (6 bases). The CDR3 runs 13 residues. Germline-derived CDR1 and CDR2 are SGHDT and YYEEEE. Trimming took 0 bases from V and 8 from J, leaving 11 bases between them. The DNA of the CDR3 is TGTGCCAGCAGCTTGGATTGGGGGCAAGGCTACACCTTC. Translating gives CASSLDWGQGYTF.

The gene calls are TRBV7-9 and TRBJ2-7; TRBD1 matches 7 bases. Per the germline V gene, CDR1 is SEHNR and CDR2 is FQNEAQ (reference sequence). Losses at the gene ends were 5 bases for V and 3 bases for J; bases not matched to a gene: 7. CDR3 length equals 14 residues. CDR3 DNA sequence: TGTGCCAGCAGCGAAACAGGGGCTTTCTACGAGCAGTACTTC. This sequence encodes CASSETGAFYEQYF.

V usage is TRBV7-9 and J usage is TRBJ1-5, with 7 nucleotides matching TRBD1. The germline CDR1 and CDR2 sequences are SEHNR and FQNEAQ (reference sequence). CDR3 length: 13 amino acids. V shed 5 bases, J shed 4 bases, and the junction held 2 bases outside the gene matches. CDR3 protein: CASSLQGNQPQHF. The DNA of the CDR3 is TGTGCCAGCAGCCTACAGGGGAATCAGCCCCAGCATTTT.

The chain joins TRBV7-9 to TRBJ2-7, with 8 bases identical to TRBD2. This CDR3 contains 16 residues. CDR1 is SEHNR, CDR2 FQNEAQ, per germline (reference sequence). The V gene end was trimmed by 5 bases and the J gene end by 7 bases; junction bases not matched to a gene: 16. DNA of the CDR3: TGTGCCAGCAGCCTACCCCCTCTGCGGGGGGTGGGGGAGCAGTACTTC. The encoded protein is CASSLPPLRGVGEQYF.

This rearrangement joins TRBV9 to TRBJ1-1; 9 positions match TRBD1. This CDR3 region has 14 residues. In germline, CDR1 is SGDLS, CDR2 YYNGEE. Trimming removed 3 bases from V and 1 base from J; junction bases left unmatched: 1. The CDR3 spells CASSATGGNTEAFF. In nucleotides, the CDR3 is TGTGCCAGCAGCGCGACAGGGGGGAACACTGAAGCTTTCTTT.

This clone was seen more than once but under ten times. The J gene is TRBJ2-1, the V gene TRBV11-3; TRBD2 aligns across 8 bases. The CDR3 has 15 amino acids. CDR1 is SGHNT and CDR2 is YENEEA in the germline V gene. The junction had 7 bases not matched to a gene; V was cut back by 3 bases and J by 6 bases. CDR3 loop: CASSLSGAGGNEQFF. The DNA of the CDR3 is TGTGCCAGCAGCTTGTCGGGGGCGGGGGGCAATGAGCAGTTCTTC.

The V gene is TRBV2, the J gene TRBJ2-7; 8 nucleotides align to TRBD1. This CDR3 comprises 14 residues. V trimming: 6 bases; J trimming: 5 bases; junction bases outside the gene matches: 9. CDR1 SNHLY and CDR2 FYNNEI come from the germline V gene. The CDR3 DNA reads as TGTGCCAGCAGCGCTCCGGGACAGGTGGACGAGCAGTACTTC. Protein product: CASSAPGQVDEQYF. The full variable domain, its missing parts supplied by reference TRBV2 and TRBJ2-7, is EPEVTQTPSHQVTQMGQEVILRCVPISNHLYFYWYRQILGQKVEFLVSFYNNEISEKSEIFDDQFSVERPDGSNFTLKIRSTKLEDSAMYFCASSAPGQVDEQYFGPGTRLTVT.

The chain uses TRBV7-8 and TRBJ1-5; D gene ambiguous. The CDR3 is 17 amino acids. V was clipped by 6 bases and J by 4 bases, with 22 bases between them. CDR1 is SGHVS and CDR2 is FQNEAQ in the germline V gene. The DNA of the CDR3 is TGTGCCAGCAGTCCTCTGGCGGGGTATCTGGCGAATCAGCCCCAGCATTTT. Residues: CASSPLAGYLANQPQHF.

The rearrangement links TRBV27 to TRBJ1-2; TRBD1 might be the D (6 bases). The germline V and J ends were trimmed by 8 bases and 2 bases, with 12 bases remaining between them. The CDR3 covers 13 residues. The germline V gene encodes CDR1 MNHEY and CDR2 SMNVEV (reference sequence). The DNA for the CDR3 is TGTGCCAGCGGGGGCCGGGCGAACTATGGCTACACCTTC. Translated: CASGGRANYGYTF.

The rearrangement uses TRBV7-8 and TRBJ1-2; D is undetermined. This CDR3 contains 11 residues. Germline V gene sequence: CDR1 SGHVS, CDR2 FQNEAQ. V shed 1 base and J shed 7 bases, with 4 bases lying between them. CDR3 loop: CASSLGIGYTF. The DNA for the CDR3 is TGTGCCAGCAGCTTAGGTATTGGCTACACCTTC.

The chain links TRBV7-9 to TRBJ2-4; the D gene is possibly TRBD2 (5 bases). V shed 8 bases and J shed 0 bases, with 11 bases lying between them. CDR1 and CDR2 from the germline V gene are SEHNR and FQNEAQ (reference sequence). This CDR3 contains 14 residues. CDR3 sequence reads: CASSAGLAKNIQYF. The CDR3 nucleotides are TGTGCCAGCTCGGCGGGTCTAGCCAAAAACATTCAGTACTTC.

V usage is TRBV11-3 and J usage is TRBJ2-5; TRBD2 might be the D (6 bases). The ends were cut back, 5 bases at V and 6 bases at J, with 16 bases in the middle. CDR1 SGHNT and CDR2 YENEEA come from the germline V gene. The CDR3 has 14 residues. The CDR3, as DNA: TGTGCCAGCAGCCCAAGACTAGACGTGAAGACCCAGTACTTC. As protein: CASSPRLDVKTQYF.